The next 19 T cell receptor beta chains were all read from a single sample in a study of blood T cell repertoires in COVID-19. Some clones are missing from TCRdb's copy, which holds only in-frame ones; the method was immunoSEQ multiplex PCR. The sample records approximately 220,000 clones, about four fifths being singletons. Material for sequencing was PBMCs or T cells enriched from blood (not recorded which). The receptor set was obtained from a woman in her thirties or forties who had been exposed to COVID-19.

V usage is TRBV6-2 or TRBV6-3 and J usage is TRBJ2-1; a possible D gene is TRBD2 (6 bases). Trimming took 4 bases from V and 5 from J, leaving 9 bases between them. CDR1 is MNHEY and CDR2 is SVGEGT in the germline V gene. The CDR3 runs to 13 residues. CDR3 sequence (DNA): TGTGCCAGCAGTTTTAGGACTAACAATGAGCAGTTCTTC. It encodes CASSFRTNNEQFF.

The chain has TRBV7-8 and TRBJ2-2; 7 nucleotides match TRBD1. The germline V gene encodes CDR1 SGHVS and CDR2 FQNEAQ. This CDR3 is built from 15 residues. J lost 5 bases, V lost 5 bases, and 8 bases had no gene match. The CDR3 region has the DNA TGTGCCAGCAGCAAAGGGACAGCAGGGACCGGGGAGCTGTTTTTT. Translating gives CASSKGTAGTGELFF.

As for this clone: With a much larger clone just one base away, this may be a read error. Other nucleotide sequences in the sample specify the same CDR3. This chain links TRBV15 with TRBJ1-2; D gene uncertain. CDR3 size: 15 residues. Germline CDR1 is LNHNV and CDR2 is YYDKDF (reference sequence). The CDR3 DNA follows: TGTGCCACCAGCAGAGAGGTCGCGCCTAACTATGGCTACACTTTC. Its translation: CATSREVAPNYGYTF.

The chain links TRBV5-4 to TRBJ2-1; 8 bases agree with TRBD2. The trim removed 6 bases at V and 6 bases at J, leaving 11 bases unmatched. The CDR3 spans 15 residues. CDR1 is SGHNT, CDR2 YYREEE, per germline (reference sequence). Written as DNA, the CDR3 is TGTGCCAGCAACCCGCCCGAGCGGGGGCTCAATGAGCAGTTCTTC. This encodes CASNPPERGLNEQFF. Full variable domain (outside the CDR3, taken from reference TRBV5-4 and TRBJ2-1): ETGVTQSPTHLIKTRGQQVTLRCSSQSGHNTVSWYQQALGQGPQFIFQYYREEENGRGNFPPRFSGLQFPNYSSELNVNALELDDSALYLCASNPPERGLNEQFFGPGTRLTVL.

This sequence joins TRBV21-1 and TRBJ2-7; TRBD1, the table's D call, was not compared with the DNA. TRBV21-1 is recorded as a pseudogene. The CDR3 is 13 amino acids. The chain's CDR3 is CASKTDLSYEQYF. In DNA, the CDR3 is TGTGCCAGCAAAACAGACCTCTCCTACGAGCAGTACTTC.

The chain joins TRBV28 to TRBJ1-3; maybe TRBD1 (5 bases). V lost 7 bases, J lost 8 bases, and 15 bases lay in between. Germline CDR1 is MDHEN and CDR2 is SYDVKM. The length of the CDR3 is 13 residues. CDR3 DNA sequence: TGTGCCAGCACCTACGGGGGGTTGGACACCATATATTTT. Translated: CASTYGGLDTIYF.

This clone came up once. The chain links TRBV9 to TRBJ2-3, with D perhaps matching TRBD2 (5 bases). With 0 bases removed from V and 6 bases from J, the gap between germline ends came to 17 bases. CDR1 is SGDLS and CDR2 is YYNGEE in the germline V gene. This CDR3 spans 16 amino acids. The chain's CDR3 is CASSVDSAHFSDTQYF. DNA for the CDR3: TGTGCCAGCAGCGTAGATAGCGCACACTTCTCGGATACGCAGTATTTT.

The rearrangement links TRBV6-5 to TRBJ2-7; 10 nucleotides line up with TRBD1. Germline CDR1 MNHEY, CDR2 SVGAGI. With 2 bases clipped from V and 3 bases from J, the junction kept 1 base outside the gene matches. CDR3 size: 14 residues. The CDR3 DNA reads TGTGCCAGCAGTTACCGGGACAGGGGCTACGAGCAGTACTTC. It codes for CASSYRDRGYEQYF.

The chain links TRBV7-6 to TRBJ2-3; 9 bases line up with TRBD2. Per the germline V gene, CDR1 is SGHVS and CDR2 is FNYEAQ. V dropped 0 bases and J dropped 5; count of bases not matched to a gene: 3. The CDR3 has 15 amino acids. This CDR3 reads CASSLASGGLDTQYF. CDR3 DNA sequence: TGTGCCAGCAGCTTAGCTAGCGGGGGACTAGATACGCAGTATTTT. The whole variable domain, remainder taken from reference TRBV7-6 and TRBJ2-3, is GAGVSQSPRYKVTKRGQDVALRCDPISGHVSLYWYRQALGQGPEFLTYFNYEAQQDKSGLPNDRFSAERPEGSISTLTIQRTEQRDSAMYRCASSLASGGLDTQYFGPGTRLTVL.

The rearrangement joins TRBV7-9 to TRBJ2-7; TRBD2 is a possible D gene (6 bases). The germline gives CDR1 SEHNR, CDR2 FQNEAQ (reference sequence). The CDR3 is 13 residues long. The ends were cut back, 5 bases at V and 1 base at J, with 9 bases in the middle. CDR3 DNA sequence: TGTGCCAGCAGCGACGGACTATCCTACGAGCAGTACTTC. Its translation: CASSDGLSYEQYF.

The chain is built from TRBV5-1 and TRBJ2-1, with D perhaps TRBD2 (5 bases). CDR3 length: 16 residues. CDR1 and CDR2 (germline): SGHRS, YFSETQ. Trimming cost V 4 bases and J 7 bases, with 21 bases left between them. CDR3 region: CASSAASIHMGNEQFF. The CDR3 DNA is TGCGCCAGCAGCGCCGCTAGCATTCATATGGGTAATGAGCAGTTCTTC. Combining the CDR3 with reference TRBV5-1 and TRBJ2-1 gives the whole variable domain KAGVTQTPRYLIKTRGQQVTLSCSPISGHRSVSWYQQTPGQGLQFLFEYFSETQRNKGNFPGRFSGRQFSNSRSEMNVSTLELGDSALYLCASSAASIHMGNEQFFGPGTRLTVL.

CDR3 in amino acids: CASSFHSGANVLTF. The CDR3 coding sequence is TGTGCCAGCAGCTTCCACTCTGGGGCCAACGTCCTGACTTTC. The chain links TRBV9 to TRBJ2-6; D call uncertain. V was trimmed by 4 bases and J by 0 bases, leaving 5 bases between them. Germline V CDR1 and CDR2: SGDLS, YYNGEE. The CDR3 is 14 amino acids.

The chain combines TRBV9 with TRBJ1-2, with D unclear. Germline V gene lookup returns CDR1 SGDLS and CDR2 YYNGEE. CDR3 length: 14 amino acids. Between the trimmed V and J ends, which lost 0 bases and 3 bases, there was a span of 9 bases. This chain's CDR3 is CASSVVPGDYGYTF. DNA for the CDR3: TGTGCCAGCAGCGTAGTCCCCGGGGACTATGGCTACACCTTC.

Comments on this clone: Mismatch with germline at one junction end may stem from a read error. The chain employs TRBV10-3 and TRBJ1-3; TRBD1 matches at 7 bases. Germline V CDR1 and CDR2: ENHRY, SYGVKD. The CDR3 sequence is 13 residues long. CDR3 nucleotide sequence: TGTGCCATCGGACAGGAACCTGGAAGCACCATATATTTT. Protein sequence: CAIGQEPGSTIYF.

The chain is built from TRBV18 and TRBJ1-4, with a weak D call TRBD1 (5 bases). Trimming cost V 0 bases and J 5 bases, with 13 bases left between them. This CDR3 is built from 16 residues. Germline CDR1 and CDR2: KGHSH and LQKENI. The CDR3 nucleotides read TGTGCCAGCTCACCACCTTCTCAGGGTGCGAATGAAAAACTGTTTTTT. This gives the protein CASSPPSQGANEKLFF.

The chain uses TRBV20-1 and TRBJ1-1; 7 bases match TRBD1. The CDR3 contains 10 residues. J was trimmed by 5 bases and V by 8 bases; bases with no gene match: 2. Germline values: CDR1 DFQATT, CDR2 SNEGSKA (reference sequence). The CDR3 region has the DNA TGCAGTACAGGGGAGACTGAAGCTTTCTTT. Amino acid sequence: CSTGETEAFF.

The chain links TRBV18 to TRBJ2-3, with D perhaps TRBD1 (6 bases). Per the germline V gene, CDR1 is KGHSH and CDR2 is LQKENI. CDR3 length: 13 residues. Trimming shortened V by 8 bases and J by 6 bases, and 15 bases separated the two germline ends. The DNA of the CDR3 is TGTGCCAGCGGGGGTACTCAGGGGGATACGCAGTATTTT. Amino acids: CASGGTQGDTQYF.

The chain joins TRBV3-1 (or the pseudogene TRBV3-2) to TRBJ1-2; 9 bases agree with TRBD1. Per the germline V gene, CDR1 is LGHDT and CDR2 is YNNKEL (reference sequence). J lost 7 bases, V lost 1 base, and 7 bases had no gene match. The CDR3 sequence is 15 residues long. The DNA of the CDR3 is TGTGCCAGCAGCCAAGGGATGACAGGGGGAAGTGGCTACACCTTC. It encodes CASSQGMTGGSGYTF.

V usage is TRBV9 and J usage is TRBJ1-1; D possibly corresponds to TRBD1 (5 bases). Per the germline V gene, CDR1 is SGDLS and CDR2 is YYNGEE. The CDR3 has 14 residues. The V end lost 3 bases, the J end lost 5 bases, and 14 bases lay between the germline ends. The CDR3 nucleotides read TGTGCCAGCAGCGAACTCCCCGGGGGGACTGAAGCTTTCTTT. It codes for CASSELPGGTEAFF.